The text below deals with one T cell receptor beta chain. Under the authors' procedure: Estimated nucleated cell counts came from reference gene primer amplification. Clones were read by immunoSEQ multiplex PCR, and TCRdb kept only the in-frame ones, dropping some. Clonal size and the V and J genes are those of that table, whereas D and trimming came from the DNA. The sample yields hundreds of thousands of clones, about 85% seen once. The entry originates in a study of blood T cell repertoires in COVID-19. Whole-study context: From the United States, Italy and Spain came samples of acute and convalescent COVID-19. The analysed material was cDNA or gDNA that came from T cells, B-cell-depleted T cells, or PBMCs.

This TCR derives from a man aged 18 to 30 with active or convalescent COVID-19. Specimen: peripheral blood.

The CDR3 spells CASFPTGIQSQPQHF. The CDR3 DNA reads TGTGCCAGTTTCCCCACAGGGATTCAAAGTCAGCCCCAGCATTTT. The chain has TRBV19 and TRBJ1-5, with D perhaps TRBD1 (6 bases). The CDR3 extends over 15 amino acids. With 8 bases removed from V and 6 bases from J, the gap between germline ends came to 20 bases. The germline V gene encodes CDR1 LNHDA and CDR2 SQIVND (reference sequence).